The 30 T cell receptor beta chains below were found in one sample sequenced in a study of identical twins (dated by TCRdb to between 2015 and 2016). To prepare the library, 5' RACE was applied. The sample was run on an Illumina HiSeq 2000. The raw public reads went through TCRdb reprocessing: fastp at Q25, MiXCR clone calling, in-frame beta chains kept. All rows with the same CDR3 protein become a single entry with the most common DNA and genes. Across this sample there are around 1.7 million distinct CDR3 sequences, with roughly 35% seen only once. The ten largest clones take up about 0.25% of the sample. Specimen: cord blood. The receptor set was obtained from a newborn girl in good health.

This chain connects TRBV30 to TRBJ2-7; D call uncertain. V was clipped by 0 bases and J by 1 base, with 4 bases between them. The length of the CDR3 is 12 residues. Germline CDR1 reads GTSNPN; CDR2 reads SVGIG (reference sequence). CDR3 DNA: TGTGCCTGGAGTGTACAGTCCTACGAGCAGTACTTC. Encoded protein: CAWSVQSYEQYF. Combining the CDR3 with reference TRBV30 and TRBJ2-7 gives the whole variable domain SQTIHQWPATLVQPVGSPLSLECTVEGTSNPNLYWYRQAAGRGLQLLFYSVGIGQISSEVPQNLSASRPQDRQFILSSKKLLLSDSGFYLCAWSVQSYEQYFGPGTRLTVT.

J is TRBJ2-5 and V is TRBV28; no reliable D call. The DNA end is a closer match to TRBJ2-7, so the J assignment may be wrong. The CDR3 covers 14 residues. Germline values: CDR1 MDHEN, CDR2 SYDVKM. CDR3 in DNA: TGTGCCAGCAGTTTACAGACCCCTAATTACGAGCAGTACTTC. Amino acids: CASSLQTPNYEQYF.

This chain uses TRBV10-3 with TRBJ2-1; 7 bases match TRBD1. Germline V gives CDR1 ENHRY, CDR2 SYGVKD. J gave up 2 bases and V 2 bases, and 3 bases lay outside the gene matches. The CDR3 has 15 residues. CDR3 sequence: CAISEKGATYNEQFF. The DNA for the CDR3 is TGTGCCATCAGTGAGAAGGGGGCGACCTACAATGAGCAGTTCTTC.

This clonotype showed up just a few times. The rearrangement uses TRBV5-4 and TRBJ1-6; D is uncertain. The CDR3 runs to 14 residues. V lost 7 bases and J 9 bases, leaving 17 bases between the germline ends. Germline V gene lookup returns CDR1 SGHNT and CDR2 YYREEE (reference sequence). The CDR3 loop is CASPPNWASSPLHF. Here the CDR3 DNA reads TGTGCCAGCCCTCCTAATTGGGCAAGTTCACCCCTCCACTTT. Drawing the rest from reference TRBV5-4 and TRBJ1-6, the complete variable domain is ETGVTQSPTHLIKTRGQQVTLRCSSQSGHNTVSWYQQALGQGPQFIFQYYREEENGRGNFPPRFSGLQFPNYSSELNVNALELDDSALYLCASPPNWASSPLHFGNGTRLTVT.

V usage is TRBV18 and J usage is TRBJ2-3; D may be TRBD1 (6 bases). There are 15 residues in the CDR3. Germline V gene data show CDR1 as KGHSH and CDR2 as LQKENI. The V end lost 3 bases, the J end lost 7 bases, and 17 bases lay between the germline ends. The CDR3 DNA follows: TGTGCCAGCTCACCTCCAACAGGGATATTAAATACGCAGTATTTT. Its translation: CASSPPTGILNTQYF.

This clonotype has only a few counts. The chain employs TRBV12-3 or TRBV12-4 and TRBJ2-3; TRBD1 matches at 7 bases. This CDR3 is built from 15 residues. The ends lost 9 bases at V and 2 bases at J; junction bases unmatched: 11. The DNA of the CDR3 is TGTGCCAGTGGACGGGGCAGGGGGACCACAGATACGCAGTATTTT. It translates to CASGRGRGTTDTQYF.

A remark on this clonotype: Sequence at one end of the junction differs from germline and may be a read error. The chain links TRBV10-3 to TRBJ1-6; 7 nucleotides agree with TRBD1. Germline CDR1 ENHRY, CDR2 SYGVKD. CDR3 length: 15 residues. As DNA, the CDR3 is TGTGCCATCAGTGAGTCCCTTCGACAGGGCTCACCCCCCCACTTT. It codes for CAISESLRQGSPPHF.

The gene calls are TRBV12-3 or TRBV12-4 and TRBJ2-5, with unresolved D. V lost 2 bases and J lost 4, with 8 bases in between. The CDR3 extends over 13 amino acids. The CDR3 reads CASSLIRRETQYF. As DNA, the CDR3 is TGTGCCAGCAGTTTAATACGCCGAGAGACCCAGTACTTC.

This clonotype was seen a few times. The J gene is TRBJ2-7, the V gene TRBV6-6; D is perhaps TRBD1 (6 bases). Germline loops: CDR1 MNHNY, CDR2 SVGAGI (reference sequence). CDR3 size: 12 residues. V gave up 10 bases and J gave up 3 bases, with 13 bases separating them. CDR3 sequence reads: CATGQYFYEQYF. The CDR3 coding sequence is TGTGCCACCGGACAGTACTTCTACGAGCAGTACTTC.

The V gene is TRBV27, the J gene TRBJ2-5; 10 nucleotides agree with TRBD2. V was pared by 5 bases and J by 11 bases, with 11 bases of the junction left unmatched. The V gene's germline CDR1 is MNHEY and CDR2 SMNVEV (reference sequence). This CDR3 spans 14 amino acids. The CDR3 DNA follows: TGTGCCAGCAGTCCGAAACTAGCGGGGAATGAGCAGTACTTC. Translating it yields CASSPKLAGNEQYF.

This clonotype showed up just a few times. The chain has TRBV12-3 or TRBV12-4 and TRBJ1-1; D might be TRBD1 (5 bases). The ends were cut back, 3 bases at V and 0 bases at J, with 17 bases in the middle. The length of the CDR3 is 17 residues. The CDR3 is CASSFRGVLLMNTEAFF. CDR3 nucleotide sequence: TGTGCCAGCAGTTTTCGGGGGGTCCTATTAATGAACACTGAAGCTTTCTTT.

The chain employs TRBV20-1 and TRBJ1-1; D is unresolved. The CDR3 spans 11 residues. Germline V CDR1 and CDR2: DFQATT, SNEGSKA (reference sequence). V was clipped by 2 bases and J by 10 bases, with 11 bases between them. The CDR3 sequence: CSARLPKAAFF. For the CDR3, the DNA is TGCAGTGCTAGACTTCCTAAGGCAGCTTTCTTT.

A word on this clonotype: Sequence at one end of the junction differs from germline and may be a read error. The chain carries TRBV5-1 and TRBJ2-4, with D uncertain. TRBJ2-7 explains the end of the DNA better; the J call may be wrong. The CDR3 length is 15 residues. Germline CDR1 and CDR2: SGHRS and YFSETQ. The CDR3 sequence is CAGSEAVGQTYEQYF. As DNA, the CDR3 is TGCGCCGGCAGCGAGGCGGTGGGTCAAACCTACGAGCAGTACTTC.

The chain combines TRBV7-6 with TRBJ1-1; D gene unclear. Trimming removed 0 bases from V and 1 base from J, with 12 bases in between. Germline V gene data show CDR1 as SGHVS and CDR2 as FNYEAQ. The CDR3 contains 16 residues. The DNA of the CDR3 is TGTGCCAGCAGCTTAGCGACTCGGACGGCGAACACTGAAGCTTTCTTT. It specifies CASSLATRTANTEAFF.

CDR3 bases: TGCAGTGCTAGAGAAATCGAAAATCCGATAGCGGGCGCTAAGGAGACCCAGTACTTC. It translates to CSAREIENPIAGAKETQYF. V gene TRBV20-1 combines with J gene TRBJ2-7; the match to TRBD2 covers 7 bases. The DNA end is more similar to TRBJ2-5, so the J call may be wrong. The germline V gene encodes CDR1 DFQATT and CDR2 SNEGSKA (reference sequence). The CDR3 is made up of 19 amino acids.

This clonotype was observed a few times. V usage is TRBV30 and J usage is TRBJ1-3; 7 bases are shared with TRBD1. Germline CDR1 GTSNPN, CDR2 SVGIG (reference sequence). The CDR3 length is 13 residues. Trimming removed 4 bases from V and 6 bases from J; junction bases left unmatched: 6. The CDR3 coding sequence is TGTGCCTGGAAAGGGACAGCGAAAAACACCATATATTTT. Translated: CAWKGTAKNTIYF.

This clonotype was counted many times. The chain carries TRBV20-1 and TRBJ2-3; weak D call: TRBD2 (5 bases). This CDR3 spans 13 amino acids. Germline CDR1 is DFQATT and CDR2 is SNEGSKA (reference sequence). V gave up 2 bases and J gave up 3 bases, with 9 bases separating them. CDR3 sequence reads: CSARSGITDTQYF. The DNA of the CDR3 is TGCAGTGCTAGATCGGGAATAACAGATACGCAGTATTTT.

This chain uses TRBV27 with TRBJ2-1; 10 positions match TRBD2. The CDR3 totals 16 residues. Looked up from germline, CDR1 is MNHEY and CDR2 is SMNVEV (reference sequence). Losses at the gene ends were 3 bases for V and 4 bases for J; bases not matched to a gene: 6. CDR3 DNA: TGTGCCAGCAGTTTTATTCGACTAGCGGGTTACAATGAGCAGTTCTTC. It encodes CASSFIRLAGYNEQFF.

J is TRBJ2-5 and V is TRBV7-6; TRBD2 aligns across 10 bases. The CDR3 is 16 amino acids. Trimming took 3 bases from V and 4 from J; bases not matched to a gene: 8. Germline loops: CDR1 SGHVS, CDR2 FNYEAQ. The CDR3 DNA reads TGTGCCAGCAGCTTTAACCCTAGCGGGAGTGGAGAGACCCAGTACTTC. Translating it yields CASSFNPSGSGETQYF.

A few counts support this clonotype. The chain couples TRBV12-3 or TRBV12-4 to TRBJ1-6; D may be TRBD1 (6 bases). This CDR3 has 13 residues. V lost 3 bases to trimming and J lost 13 bases, with 13 bases between them. The CDR3 loop reads CASSLAQGIPLHF. CDR3 nucleotides: TGTGCCAGCAGTTTGGCACAGGGAATCCCCCTCCACTTT.

This clonotype was picked up many times. The V gene is TRBV20-1, the J gene TRBJ2-7, with 10 bases identical to TRBD1. Unmatched junction bases numbered 5, after V lost 1 base and J lost 5 bases. Germline V gene data show CDR1 as DFQATT and CDR2 as SNEGSKA (reference sequence). The length of the CDR3 is 14 residues. The CDR3 region is CSARVGTGAHEQYF. The DNA for the CDR3 is TGCAGTGCTAGAGTCGGGACAGGGGCACACGAGCAGTACTTC.

V gene TRBV28 combines with J gene TRBJ2-1; D possibly corresponds to TRBD2 (5 bases). The germline V gene has CDR1 MDHEN and CDR2 SYDVKM. The CDR3 sequence is 13 residues long. V lost 6 bases to trimming and J lost 13 bases, with 19 bases between them. CDR3 residues: CASRPGFDETQFF. The CDR3 region has the DNA TGTGCCAGCAGGCCGGGGTTTGACGAGACCCAGTTCTTC.

This rearrangement joins TRBV20-1 to TRBJ2-3, with D possibly TRBD2 on 6 matching bases. The CDR3 has 15 amino acids. Germline V lookup: CDR1 DFQATT, CDR2 SNEGSKA (reference sequence). Trimming removed 0 bases at V and 1 base at J, with 11 bases between. The CDR3 here is CSARDSASGTDTQYF. CDR3 nucleotide sequence: TGCAGTGCTAGAGATTCGGCTAGCGGCACAGATACGCAGTATTTT.

V gene TRBV12-3 or TRBV12-4 combines with J gene TRBJ2-2, with D possibly matching TRBD1 (9 bases). CDR3 length: 15 residues. V lost 6 bases and J 4 bases, leaving 15 bases between the germline ends. The CDR3 DNA is TGTGCCAGCAGGGGACAGGGACTAGGCACCGGGGAGCTGTTTTTT. It codes for CASRGQGLGTGELFF.

The chain combines TRBV9 with TRBJ2-7, with D unresolved. This CDR3 has 15 amino acids. V was pared by 0 bases and J by 0 bases, with 10 bases between. Germline CDR1 is SGDLS and CDR2 is YYNGEE. In DNA, the CDR3 is TGTGCCAGCAGCGTAGGTGGGTGGGGCTCCTACGAGCAGTACTTC. As protein: CASSVGGWGSYEQYF.

This clonotype was counted a few times. The chain employs TRBV20-1 and TRBJ2-3; TRBD1 is a possible D gene (6 bases). The V gene lost 2 bases and the J gene lost 2 bases, with 14 bases spanning the gap. CDR3 length: 15 amino acids. Germline V gene lookup returns CDR1 DFQATT and CDR2 SNEGSKA (reference sequence). In nucleotides, the CDR3 is TGCAGTGCTAGACTGCTACAGGGTTCCACAGATACGCAGTATTTT. Its protein product is CSARLLQGSTDTQYF.

This clonotype was recorded at least ten times. The CDR3 is CASSQAGYRNEQFF. The CDR3 nucleotides read TGTGCCAGCAGCCAAGCCGGTTATCGGAATGAGCAGTTCTTC. The chain carries TRBV14 and TRBJ2-1, with D uncertain. This CDR3 has 14 amino acids. V was trimmed by 1 base and J by 7 bases, leaving 11 bases between them. The germline CDR1 and CDR2 sequences are SGHDN and FVKESK.

This chain connects TRBV12-3 or TRBV12-4 to TRBJ2-7, with TRBD2 matching over 11 bases. This CDR3 is 16 amino acids long. V shed 4 bases and J 7 bases; nucleotides not matched to a gene: 12. This CDR3 is CASSSRGLAANNEQYF. DNA for the CDR3: TGTGCCAGCAGTTCCCGGGGACTAGCGGCCAACAATGAGCAGTACTTC.

Remarks on this clonotype: At one boundary the junction diverges from the germline segment, which might be a read error. The chain carries TRBV3-1 and TRBJ1-4, with no clear D. The CDR3 is 15 amino acids. The germline gives CDR1 LGHDT, CDR2 YNNKEL (reference sequence). The CDR3 region has the DNA TGTGCCGGCAGCCCGGCGCCTTCAACTAATGAAAAACTGTTTTTT. This translates into CAGSPAPSTNEKLFF. Filled out from reference TRBV3-1 and TRBJ1-4, the complete variable domain reads DTAVSQTPKYLVTQMGNDKSIKCEQNLGHDTMYWYKQDSKKFLKIMFSYNNKELIINETVPNRFSPKSPDKAHLNLHINSLELGDSAVYFCAGSPAPSTNEKLFFGSGTQLSVL.

This clonotype was observed a few times. The CDR3 loop is CASSQLLATNEKLFF. The CDR3 region has the DNA TGCGCCAGCAGCCAGTTACTTGCAACTAATGAAAAACTGTTTTTT. The V gene is TRBV4-1, the J gene TRBJ1-4; D unclear. The V end lost 3 bases, the J end lost 0 bases, and 8 bases lay between the germline ends. This CDR3 region has 15 residues. Germline CDR1 is MGHRA and CDR2 is YSYEKL.